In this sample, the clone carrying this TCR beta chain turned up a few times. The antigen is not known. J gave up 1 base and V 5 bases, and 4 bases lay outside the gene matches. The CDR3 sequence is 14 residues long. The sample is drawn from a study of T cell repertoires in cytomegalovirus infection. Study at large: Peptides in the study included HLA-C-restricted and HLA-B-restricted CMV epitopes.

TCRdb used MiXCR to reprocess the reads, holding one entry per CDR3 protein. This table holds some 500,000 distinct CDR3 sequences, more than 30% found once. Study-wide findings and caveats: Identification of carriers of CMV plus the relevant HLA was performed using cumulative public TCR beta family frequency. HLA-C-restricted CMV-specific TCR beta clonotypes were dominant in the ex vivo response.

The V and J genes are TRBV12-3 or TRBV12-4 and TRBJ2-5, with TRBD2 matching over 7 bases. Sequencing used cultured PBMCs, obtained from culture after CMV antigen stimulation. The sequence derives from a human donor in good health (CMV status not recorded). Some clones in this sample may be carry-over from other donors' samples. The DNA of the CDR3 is TGTGCCAGCAGTATGTGGACTAGCCAAGAGACCCAGTACTTC. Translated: CASSMWTSQETQYF.